This T cell receptor (beta chain) is drawn from a study of cytomegalovirus exposure and HLA in healthy donors. In the PCR, 60 Vbeta and 13 Jbeta primers were used. Profiled with immunoSEQ multiplex PCR; TCRdb holds only in-frame clones, not every one. Of around 300,000 clones detected, roughly 70% appear once; the ten largest clones hold around 2%. Concerning this clone: The target antigen is unknown.

Germline loops: CDR1 MNHEY, CDR2 SMNVEV (reference sequence). The V end lost 0 bases, the J end lost 2 bases, and 14 bases lay between the germline ends. The CDR3 loop spans 16 amino acids. Overall study findings and caveats: Productive rates of about 87% or about 30% were seen for most TCR beta V segments in an earlier analysis.

The TCR was taken from a female donor in good health and CMV-seronegative. Sequencing was done on a sample of PBMCs. The chain recombines TRBV27 with TRBJ2-7; D perhaps matches TRBD2 (5 bases). In DNA, the CDR3 is TGTGCCAGCAGTTTATCGCGGGCCCCAAGAGCCTACGAGCAGTACTTC. Protein product: CASSLSRAPRAYEQYF.